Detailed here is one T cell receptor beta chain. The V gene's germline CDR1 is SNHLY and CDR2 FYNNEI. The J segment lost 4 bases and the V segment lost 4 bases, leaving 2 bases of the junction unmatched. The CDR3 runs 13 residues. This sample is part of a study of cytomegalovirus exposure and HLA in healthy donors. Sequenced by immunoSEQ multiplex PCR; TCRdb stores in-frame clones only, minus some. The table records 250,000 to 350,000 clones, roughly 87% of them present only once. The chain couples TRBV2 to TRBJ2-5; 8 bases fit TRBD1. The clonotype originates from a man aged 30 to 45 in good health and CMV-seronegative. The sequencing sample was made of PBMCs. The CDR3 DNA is TGTGCCAGCAGTGCCGGACAGGGAGAGACCCAGTACTTC. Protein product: CASSAGQGETQYF.